What follows are 5 T cell receptor beta chains derived from one specimen sequenced in a study of T cell changes during pregnancy in multiple sclerosis. Some clones are missing from TCRdb's copy, which holds only in-frame ones; the method was immunoSEQ multiplex PCR. This table has over 90,000 clones, around 93% appearing once. Sample: peripheral blood, taken before pregnancy. These receptor sequences come from a female donor with multiple sclerosis, enrolled in a pregnancy study.

The gene calls are TRBV7-8 and TRBJ2-7; 10 bases line up with TRBD2. This CDR3 is built from 20 residues. V shed 5 bases and J 2 bases; nucleotides not matched to a gene: 21. Per germline, CDR1 SGHVS and CDR2 FQNEAQ. The CDR3 nucleotides are TGTGCCAGCAGCCCCCCTCGGAGCGGGACTAGCGTCAGGGGGCCCTACGAGCAGTACTTC. Encoded protein: CASSPPRSGTSVRGPYEQYF.

DNA for the CDR3: TGTGCCAGCTCACGAGAACTGAACACTGAAGCTTTCTTT. This sequence encodes CASSRELNTEAFF. The V and J genes are TRBV18 and TRBJ1-1; no clear D. Trimming took off 4 bases at V and 0 bases at J, with 6 bases between the two ends. Germline V gene sequence: CDR1 KGHSH, CDR2 LQKENI. The length of the CDR3 is 13 residues. Full variable domain (missing parts from reference TRBV18 and TRBJ1-1): NAGVMQNPRHLVRRRGQEARLRCSPMKGHSHVYWYRQLPEEGLKFMVYLQKENIIDESGMPKERFSAEFPKEGPSILRIQQVVRGDSAAYFCASSRELNTEAFFGQGTRLTVV.

The J gene is TRBJ2-3, the V gene TRBV23-1; tentatively, D is TRBD1 (6 bases). TRBV23-1 is an ORF, with its function uncertain. The CDR3 is 17 amino acids. Trimming left V 0 bases short and J 2 bases short, with 15 bases between. The CDR3 region is CASSQSRGGDYTDTQYF. The CDR3 DNA follows: TGCGCCAGCAGTCAATCGAGAGGGGGTGATTACACAGATACGCAGTATTTT.

The rearrangement joins TRBV4-1 to TRBJ2-7; D may be TRBD2 (6 bases). CDR1 is MGHRA and CDR2 is YSYEKL in the germline V gene. With 1 base removed from V and 5 bases from J, the gap between germline ends came to 15 bases. The CDR3 runs to 15 residues. As DNA, the CDR3 is TGCGCCAGCAGCCAAGGCCTTAGACTAGTAAACGAGCAGTACTTC. Protein: CASSQGLRLVNEQYF.

The genes are TRBV2 and TRBJ1-5; no clear D. V was shortened by 4 bases and J by 5 bases, with 6 bases between the two germline ends. This CDR3 is built from 12 residues. The V gene's germline CDR1 is SNHLY and CDR2 FYNNEI. This CDR3 is CASSGRDQPQHF. Here the CDR3 DNA reads TGTGCCAGCAGTGGGAGAGATCAGCCCCAGCATTTT.